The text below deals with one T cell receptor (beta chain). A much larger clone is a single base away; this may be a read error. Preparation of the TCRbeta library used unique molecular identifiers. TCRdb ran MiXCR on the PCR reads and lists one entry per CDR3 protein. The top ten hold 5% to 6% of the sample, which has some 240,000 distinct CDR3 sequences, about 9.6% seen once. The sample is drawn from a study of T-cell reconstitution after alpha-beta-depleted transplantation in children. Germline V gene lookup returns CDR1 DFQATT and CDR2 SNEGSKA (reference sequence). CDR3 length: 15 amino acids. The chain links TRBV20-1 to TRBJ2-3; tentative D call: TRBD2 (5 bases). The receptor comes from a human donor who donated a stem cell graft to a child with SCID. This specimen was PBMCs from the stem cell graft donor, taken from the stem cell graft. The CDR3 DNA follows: TGCAGTGCCTCCATGACGCGGGTCCGCACAGATAAGCAGTATTTT. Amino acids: CSASMTRVRTDKQYF.